A single sample is the source of the 14 T cell receptor beta chains below, sequenced in a study of T cells after yellow fever vaccination. TCRdb fed the 5' RACE reads into MiXCR, producing one record per CDR3 protein. The sample includes fewer than 350,000 distinct CDR3 sequences, 8.7% of them seen just once. The starting material was PBMCs, obtained on the day of the first yellow fever vaccination. The receptors stem from a man younger than 35 who received the YFV17D yellow fever vaccine.

This clonotype appeared a few times. The chain has TRBV4-1 and TRBJ1-2; 9 nucleotides line up with TRBD1. The CDR3 is 17 amino acids. Per germline, CDR1 MGHRA and CDR2 YSYEKL. V lost 0 bases, J lost 6 bases, and 11 bases stayed unmatched. CDR3 nucleotides: TGCGCCAGCAGCCAAGATCAAATTGGGACAGGGACGGATGGCTACACCTTC. Amino acid sequence: CASSQDQIGTGTDGYTF.

Only a few counts were recorded for this clonotype. V gene TRBV28 combines with J gene TRBJ1-5; 12 bases fit TRBD1. With 4 bases clipped from V and 2 bases from J, the junction kept 9 bases outside the gene matches. Germline CDR1 MDHEN, CDR2 SYDVKM. The CDR3 loop spans 18 amino acids. The DNA of the CDR3 is TGTGCCAGCAGTTCGGGGACAGGGGGCGTTTGGGGCAATCAGCCCCAGCATTTT. Translated, it gives CASSSGTGGVWGNQPQHF.

This clonotype was seen only a few times. J is TRBJ2-3 and V is TRBV12-3 or TRBV12-4; D call uncertain. V was cut by 7 bases and J by 2 bases, with 13 bases left in between. The CDR3 extends over 14 amino acids. This chain's CDR3 is CASTLLDPTDTQYF. As DNA, the CDR3 is TGTGCCAGCACCCTACTTGATCCCACAGATACGCAGTATTTT.

There are a few counts of this clonotype. The chain carries TRBV20-1 and TRBJ2-2, with D tentatively TRBD2 (6 bases). This CDR3 has 15 amino acids. CDR1 DFQATT and CDR2 SNEGSKA come from the germline V gene (reference sequence). Between the trimmed V and J ends, which lost 1 base and 3 bases, there was a span of 12 bases. CDR3 residues: CSARVPGTDTGELFF. CDR3 DNA: TGCAGTGCTAGAGTACCCGGGACTGACACCGGGGAGCTGTTTTTT.

A few counts support this clonotype. The rearrangement joins TRBV29-1 to TRBJ2-1; 11 bases fit TRBD1. The junction had 3 bases not matched to a gene; V was cut back by 7 bases and J by 10 bases. The germline V gene encodes CDR1 SQVTM and CDR2 ANQGSEA. This CDR3 is built from 11 residues. The CDR3 DNA sequence: TGCAGCGAGAGGACAGGGGGCGAGCAGTTCTTC. Protein: CSERTGGEQFF.

The gene calls are TRBV9 and TRBJ1-4; the D is unclear. The germline gives CDR1 SGDLS, CDR2 YYNGEE. The CDR3 runs 16 residues. V was shortened by 0 bases and J by 5 bases, with 14 bases between the two germline ends. The CDR3: CASSVGSGSLNEKLFF. CDR3 coding DNA: TGTGCCAGCAGCGTAGGTTCCGGCAGCCTAAATGAAAAACTGTTTTTT.

The chain is built from TRBV20-1 and TRBJ2-7; D possibly corresponds to TRBD2 (5 bases). This CDR3 spans 13 amino acids. The V end lost 2 bases, the J end lost 4 bases, and 12 bases lay between the germline ends. Germline assignment: CDR1 DFQATT and CDR2 SNEGSKA (reference sequence). In DNA, the CDR3 is TGCAGTGCTAGACCCCCCGGGGTGTACGAGCAGTACGTC. Translating it yields CSARPPGVYEQYV.

This clonotype has more than one count but fewer than ten. V is TRBV12-3 or TRBV12-4 and J is TRBJ2-1; D is uncertain. The CDR3 has 14 residues. Deletions cut 8 bases from V and 6 bases from J, with 17 bases between. The DNA for the CDR3 is TGTGCCAGCTGTATCCGACCAGACGGCAATGAGCAGTTCTTC. This encodes CASCIRPDGNEQFF.

This clonotype was observed a handful of times. This sequence joins TRBV7-2 and TRBJ2-2; D may be TRBD2 (5 bases). CDR1 is SGHTA and CDR2 is FQGNSA in the germline V gene. The CDR3 runs to 15 residues. Trimming stripped 6 bases from V and 9 bases from J, with 20 bases between. The CDR3 loop reads CASRTPGLPGRELFF. CDR3 DNA sequence: TGTGCCAGCAGAACACCCGGACTTCCCGGGAGGGAGCTGTTTTTT.

This clonotype was seen repeatedly, ten times or more. The rearrangement uses TRBV7-8 and TRBJ1-4; weak D call: TRBD1 (6 bases). The CDR3 runs 14 residues. Germline V lookup: CDR1 SGHVS, CDR2 FQNEAQ. The V and J ends lost 0 bases and 5 bases respectively, with 7 bases between them. CDR3 amino acids: CASSLAGGNEKLFF. CDR3 sequence (DNA): TGTGCCAGCAGCTTAGCGGGGGGCAATGAAAAACTGTTTTTT.

This clonotype was found many times. The J gene is TRBJ2-5, the V gene TRBV5-1; 8 bases align to TRBD2. The CDR3 sequence is 15 residues long. J gave up 2 bases and V 3 bases, and 6 bases lay outside the gene matches. Germline CDR1 and CDR2: SGHRS and YFSETQ. CDR3 in amino acids: CASSSTSGAQETQYF. As DNA, the CDR3 is TGCGCCAGCAGCTCCACTAGCGGAGCTCAAGAGACCCAGTACTTC.

V usage is TRBV10-3 and J usage is TRBJ2-7; a possible D gene is TRBD2 (5 bases). Trimming cost V 4 bases and J 2 bases, with 15 bases left between them. Germline loops: CDR1 ENHRY, CDR2 SYGVKD. The CDR3 covers 15 residues. The CDR3 loop is CAISGGDISAYEQYF. In nucleotides, the CDR3 is TGTGCCATCAGTGGGGGAGACATATCCGCCTACGAGCAGTACTTC.

This clonotype was counted many times. This chain uses TRBV9 with TRBJ2-3; D unresolved. Trimming shortened V by 0 bases and J by 5 bases, and 1 base separated the two germline ends. The germline V gene encodes CDR1 SGDLS and CDR2 YYNGEE. The CDR3 has 11 amino acids. The DNA for the CDR3 is TGTGCCAGCAGCGTAGGAGATACGCAGTATTTT. Protein: CASSVGDTQYF.

This clonotype was picked up a small number of times. V usage is TRBV20-1 and J usage is TRBJ2-1; a possible D gene is TRBD2 (6 bases). The CDR3 is 13 amino acids. V gave up 6 bases and J gave up 4 bases, with 13 bases separating them. Germline lookup yields CDR1 DFQATT and CDR2 SNEGSKA (reference sequence). The CDR3 here is CSAPRDLYNEQFF. The CDR3 DNA sequence: TGCAGTGCCCCCCGGGACTTATACAATGAGCAGTTCTTC.